This is a list of T cell receptor beta chains from one sample in a study of shared clonotypes between healthy human individuals. Libraries were prepared by immunoSEQ multiplex PCR; TCRdb keeps only in-frame clonotypes and omits some of them. Among roughly 1,000,000 clones listed, 78% were seen once. Sample: memory CD4+ T cells from PBMCs. These receptors were collected from a man between 18 and 29 years old in good health. Some clones in this sample may be carry-over from other donors' samples. CDR3s include the opening cysteine and the closing phenylalanine or tryptophan. D genes are given only for firm matches. Rows give clone size only sometimes, using once, few, many, or a class for an expanded clone.

abundance	v_gene	d_gene	j_gene	CDR3aa	CDR3nt
.	TRBV28	.	TRBJ2-5	CASSFSAQEETQYF	TGTGCCAGCAGTTTTTCGGCCCAGGAAGAGACCCAGTACTTC
few	TRBV15	TRBD1	TRBJ2-5	CATSREGQEETQYF	TGTGCCACCAGCAGAGAGGGACAGGAAGAGACCCAGTACTTC
.	TRBV5-1	.	TRBJ1-3	CASSRDGSSGNTIYF	TGCGCCAGCAGCAGGGACGGAAGCTCTGGAAACACCATATATTTT
.	TRBV5-1	TRBD2	TRBJ2-3	CASSFPSGSTDTQYF	TGCGCCAGCAGCTTTCCTAGCGGGAGCACAGATACGCAGTATTTT
.	TRBV9	TRBD2	TRBJ2-3	CASSPLAGEADTQYF	TGTGCCAGCAGCCCACTAGCGGGAGAGGCAGATACGCAGTATTTT
.	TRBV11-3	.	TRBJ2-5	CASSPRNGFRGETQYF	TGTGCCAGCAGCCCGCGAAATGGGTTTAGAGGGGAGACCCAGTACTTC
.	TRBV7-2	.	TRBJ1-1	CASSRRRSGGGAEAFF	TGTGCCAGCAGCCGGCGCCGCTCCGGGGGGGGAGCTGAAGCTTTCTTT
.	TRBV7-2	.	TRBJ2-3	CASSSGTQYF	TGTGCCAGCAGCTCCGGGACTCAGTATTTT
once	TRBV5-4	.	TRBJ1-4	CASSLFPGTEKLFF	TGTGCCAGCAGCTTGTTTCCAGGGACTGAAAAACTGTTTTTT
.	TRBV6-6	.	TRBJ1-5	CASTQGNSNQPQHF	TGTGCCAGCACTCAGGGTAATAGCAATCAGCCCCAGCATTTT
.	TRBV2	.	TRBJ2-7	CASQVGQGLSYEQYF	TGTGCCAGCCAAGTCGGGCAGGGGCTATCCTACGAGCAGTACTTC
few	TRBV14	.	TRBJ1-2	CASSQEGGYTF	TGTGCCAGCAGCCAAGAAGGTGGCTACACCTTC
many	TRBV18	TRBD2	TRBJ2-5	CASSPGGRAAETQYF	TGTGCCAGCTCACCAGGCGGGAGGGCCGCGGAGACCCAGTACTTC
few	TRBV5-1	.	TRBJ1-1	CASSPAGQLNTEAFF	TGCGCCAGCAGCCCGGCCGGACAGCTGAACACTGAAGCTTTCTTT
.	TRBV13	.	TRBJ1-6	CASGSGSNSPLHF	TGTGCCAGCGGATCAGGGTCTAATTCACCCCTCCACTTT
.	TRBV28	.	TRBJ1-5	CTTGGGNQPQHF	TGTACCACCGGGGGTGGCAATCAGCCCCAGCATTTT
.	TRBV5-1	TRBD1	TRBJ1-1	CASSVGTANTEAFF	TGCGCCAGCAGCGTAGGGACAGCGAACACTGAAGCTTTCTTT